The clone carrying this T cell receptor (beta chain) was observed a few times. Its cognate antigen is unknown. CDR3 length: 15 residues. V was pared by 4 bases and J by 3 bases, with 4 bases of the junction left unmatched. CDR1 and CDR2 from the germline V gene are MDHEN and SYDVKM. The data are from a study of response to subunit inactivated influenza vaccine. General observations from the study: That few new T cells are recruited by each seasonal influenza vaccination was the authors' suggestion.

TCRdb re-called the RT-PCR reads through MiXCR, storing one row per CDR3 protein. The sample holds under 750,000 distinct CDR3 sequences, over 9.5% seen once. This chain connects TRBV28 to TRBJ2-7, with 12 bases lining up with TRBD2. This TCR derives from a man between 45 and 60 years old who received an inactivated influenza vaccine. Source: PBMCs from blood, taken on the day of vaccination. CDR3 nucleotides: TGTGCCAGCAGTTCCCGGACTAGCGGGGTCTACGAGCAGTACTTC. It codes for CASSSRTSGVYEQYF.